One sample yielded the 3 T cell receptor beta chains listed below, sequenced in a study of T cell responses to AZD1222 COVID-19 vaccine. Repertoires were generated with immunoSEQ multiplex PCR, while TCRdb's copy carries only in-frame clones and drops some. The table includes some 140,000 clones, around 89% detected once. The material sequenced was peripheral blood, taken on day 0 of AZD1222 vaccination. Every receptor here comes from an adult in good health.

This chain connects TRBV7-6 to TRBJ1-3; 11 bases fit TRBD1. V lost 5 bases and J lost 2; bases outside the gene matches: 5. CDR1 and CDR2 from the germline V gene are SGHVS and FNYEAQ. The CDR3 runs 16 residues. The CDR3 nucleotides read TGTGCCAGCAGCCCCCTGGGACAGGGGGCTGGAAACACCATATATTTT. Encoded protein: CASSPLGQGAGNTIYF.

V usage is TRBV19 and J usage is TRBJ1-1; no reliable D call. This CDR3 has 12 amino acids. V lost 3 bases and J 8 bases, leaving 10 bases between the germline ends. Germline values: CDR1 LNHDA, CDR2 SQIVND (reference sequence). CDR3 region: CASSMSPGEAFF. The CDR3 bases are TGTGCCAGTAGTATGAGCCCCGGGGAAGCTTTCTTT.

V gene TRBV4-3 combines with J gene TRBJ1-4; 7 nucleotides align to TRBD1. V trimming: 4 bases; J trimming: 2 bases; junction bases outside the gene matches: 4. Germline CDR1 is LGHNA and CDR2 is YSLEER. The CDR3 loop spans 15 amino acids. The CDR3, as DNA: TGCGCCAGCAGCCGACAACAGGGGACTAATGAAAAACTGTTTTTT. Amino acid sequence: CASSRQQGTNEKLFF.